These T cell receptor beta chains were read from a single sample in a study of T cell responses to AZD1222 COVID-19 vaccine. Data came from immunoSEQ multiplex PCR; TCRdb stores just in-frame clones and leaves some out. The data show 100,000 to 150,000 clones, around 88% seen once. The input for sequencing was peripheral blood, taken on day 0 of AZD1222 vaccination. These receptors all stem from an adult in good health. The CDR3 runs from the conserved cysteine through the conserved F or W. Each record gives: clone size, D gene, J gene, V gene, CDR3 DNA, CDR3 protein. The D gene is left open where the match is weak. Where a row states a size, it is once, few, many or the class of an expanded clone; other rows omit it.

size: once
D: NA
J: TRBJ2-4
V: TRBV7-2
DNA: TGTGCCAGCAGCCTCGGGAGGGGGCAGGGCATTCAGTACTTC
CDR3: CASSLGRGQGIQYF

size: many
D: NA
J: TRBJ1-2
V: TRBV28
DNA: TGTGCCACCTGCCCCGGAGGCAGATTAAACTATGGCTACACCTTC
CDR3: CATCPGGRLNYGYTF

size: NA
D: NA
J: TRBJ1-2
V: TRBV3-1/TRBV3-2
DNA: TGTGCCAGCAGCCAAGATACGCAAGGCTCGTACTTC
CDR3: CASSQDTQGSYF

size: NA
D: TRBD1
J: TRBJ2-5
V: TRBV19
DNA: TGTGCCAGTAGTAGCCAGGGGGCGGGAGAGACCCAGTACTTC
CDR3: CASSSQGAGETQYF

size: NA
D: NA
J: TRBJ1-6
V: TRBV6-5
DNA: TGTGCCAGCAGCCGTGCGGGGTTCAATTCACCCCTCCACTTT
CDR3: CASSRAGFNSPLHF

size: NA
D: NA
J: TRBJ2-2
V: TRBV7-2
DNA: TGTGCCAGCACGCCGGGGGCGAACACCGGGGAGCTGTTTTTT
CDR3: CASTPGANTGELFF

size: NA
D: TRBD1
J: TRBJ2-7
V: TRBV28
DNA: TGTGCCAGCAGTTCGACAGGGGGGGCGTACGAGCAGTACTTC
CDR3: CASSSTGGAYEQYF

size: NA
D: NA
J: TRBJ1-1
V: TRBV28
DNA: TGTGCCAGCAGACAAACGACAGGAACTAACACTGAAGCTTTCTTT
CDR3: CASRQTTGTNTEAFF

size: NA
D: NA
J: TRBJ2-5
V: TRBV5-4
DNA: TGTGCCAGCAGCGGATCGGGGTTTCGGGGTGTGGAGACCCAGTACTTC
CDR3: CASSGSGFRGVETQYF

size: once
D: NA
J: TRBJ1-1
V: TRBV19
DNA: TGTGCCAGTAGTTTGGGACAGAACACTGAAGCTTTCTTT
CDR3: CASSLGQNTEAFF

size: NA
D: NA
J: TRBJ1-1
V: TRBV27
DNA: TGTGCCAGCACAAAAAGGCTGGGTGGCACTGAAGCTTTCTTT
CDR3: CASTKRLGGTEAFF

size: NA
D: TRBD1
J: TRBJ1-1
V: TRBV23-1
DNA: TGCGCCAGCAGTCAGCATCTCCAATCTTCCAAGCTCAGACAGGGGGCAAACACTGAAGCTTTCTTT
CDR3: CASSQHLQSSKLRQGANTEAFF

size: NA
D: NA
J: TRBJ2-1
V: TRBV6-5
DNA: TGTGCCAGCAGTTACTCGCCCCAAAGCTCCTACAATGAGCAGTTCTTC
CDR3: CASSYSPQSSYNEQFF

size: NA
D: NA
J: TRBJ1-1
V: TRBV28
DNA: TGTGCCAGCAAGTCTGGATTGAACACTGAAGCTTTCTTT
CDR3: CASKSGLNTEAFF

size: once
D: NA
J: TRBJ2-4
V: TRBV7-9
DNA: TGTGCCAGCAGCTTAGCGTTGGCGGGCACGAACATTCAGTACTTC
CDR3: CASSLALAGTNIQYF

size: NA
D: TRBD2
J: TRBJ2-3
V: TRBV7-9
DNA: TGTGCCAGCAGTGGCCCAGGGAGCGGGGCCACAGATACGCAGTATTTT
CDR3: CASSGPGSGATDTQYF

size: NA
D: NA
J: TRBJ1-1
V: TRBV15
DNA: TGTGCCACCAGCAGAGGGGGCGTGGGGTTTGAAGCTTTCTTT
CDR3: CATSRGGVGFEAFF

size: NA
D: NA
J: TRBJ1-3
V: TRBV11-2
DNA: TGTGCCAGCAGCTTAGATCTAACAGGGTCTGGAAACACCATATATTTT
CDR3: CASSLDLTGSGNTIYF

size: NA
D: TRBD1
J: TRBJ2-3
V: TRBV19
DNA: TGTGCCAGTAGTATAAGGACAGGGGGCGGCACAGATACGCAGTATTTT
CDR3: CASSIRTGGGTDTQYF

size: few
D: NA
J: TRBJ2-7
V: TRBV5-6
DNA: TGTGCCAGCAGCTTGAACGGCAGGGGTACCTACGAGCAGTACTTC
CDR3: CASSLNGRGTYEQYF

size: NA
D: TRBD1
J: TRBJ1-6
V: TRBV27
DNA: TGTGCCAGCAGTTTTACCGGGACAGGTACTTCACCCCTCCACTTT
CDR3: CASSFTGTGTSPLHF

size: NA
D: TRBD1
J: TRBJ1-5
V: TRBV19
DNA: TGTGCCAGTCGATCCGGGACAGGGAAGCAGCCCCAGCATTTT
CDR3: CASRSGTGKQPQHF

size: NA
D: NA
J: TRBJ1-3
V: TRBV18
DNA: TGTGCCAGCTCACCCGCGGACAGCTCCTCTGGAAACACCATATATTTT
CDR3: CASSPADSSSGNTIYF

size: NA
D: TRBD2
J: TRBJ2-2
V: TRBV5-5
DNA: TGTGCCAGCAGCTTGGCGGGGAGGGACACCGGGGAGCTGTTTTTT
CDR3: CASSLAGRDTGELFF

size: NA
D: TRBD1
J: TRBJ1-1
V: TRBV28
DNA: TGTGCCAGCAGCCCTACACAGGGGCTCATGAACACTGAAGCTTTCTTT
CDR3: CASSPTQGLMNTEAFF

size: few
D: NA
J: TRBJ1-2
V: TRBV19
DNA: TGTGCCAGTAGTATTGGAGGGGCCTTTGACTATGGCTACACCTTC
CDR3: CASSIGGAFDYGYTF

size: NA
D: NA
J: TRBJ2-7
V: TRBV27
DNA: TGTGCCAGCAGTTTCAAACTTCTCAGCTCCTACGAGCAGTACTTC
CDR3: CASSFKLLSSYEQYF

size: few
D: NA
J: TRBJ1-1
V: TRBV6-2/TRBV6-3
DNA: TGTGCCAGCAGTTACGGGCAGGGACCATCCGAAGCTTTCTTT
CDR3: CASSYGQGPSEAFF

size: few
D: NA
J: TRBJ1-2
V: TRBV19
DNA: TGTGCCAGTAGCCCACCGAGAGCGGGTGCTGGGGGCGCGTATGGCTACACCTTC
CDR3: CASSPPRAGAGGAYGYTF

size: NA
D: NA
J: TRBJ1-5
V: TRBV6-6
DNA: TGTGCCAGCAACGAACTAGGCAATCAGCCCCAGCATTTT
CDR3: CASNELGNQPQHF

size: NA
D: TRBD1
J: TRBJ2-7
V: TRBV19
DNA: TGTGCCAGTAGTATAGGCGGACAGGGGTTATACGAGCAGTACTTC
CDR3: CASSIGGQGLYEQYF

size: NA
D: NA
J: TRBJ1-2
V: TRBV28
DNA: TGTGCCAGCAGTTTATCTCCAGGATTGGGTGGCTACACCTTC
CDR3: CASSLSPGLGGYTF

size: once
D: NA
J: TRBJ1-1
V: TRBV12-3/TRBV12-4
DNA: TGTGCCAGCAGTTTACTGGAAGGGACTGAAGCTTTCTTT
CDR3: CASSLLEGTEAFF

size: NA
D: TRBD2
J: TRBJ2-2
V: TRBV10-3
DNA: TGTGCCATCAAGGGACTATCGAACACCGGGGAGCTGTTTTTT
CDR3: CAIKGLSNTGELFF